A selection of T cell receptor beta chains follows, all from one sample in a study of cytotoxic CD8 clonotypes in ibrutinib-treated CLL. Some clones are missing from TCRdb's copy, which holds only in-frame ones; the method was immunoSEQ multiplex PCR. Here the sample spans approximately 330,000 clones, about 80% being singletons. Source: PBMCs, taken before ibrutinib treatment. These receptors originate from a human donor with chronic lymphocytic leukemia. CDR3s include the opening cysteine and the closing phenylalanine or tryptophan. D genes are given only for firm matches. Not all rows give a size; the values are once, few, many and, for expanded clones, a class.

TRBJ2-7 | . | . | TRBV11-2 | TGTGCCAGCAGCTTCGGGCTTATCTCCAACGAGCAGTACTTC | CASSFGLISNEQYF
TRBJ2-7 | . | . | TRBV2 | TGTGCCAGCAGCCTAGACAGGTTCGACGAGCAGTACTTC | CASSLDRFDEQYF
TRBJ2-5 | . | . | TRBV5-1 | TGCGCCAGCAGCTTGGAACCCTTGGAGACCCAGTACTTC | CASSLEPLETQYF
TRBJ2-4 | TRBD1 | . | TRBV5-3 | TGTGCCAGAAGCTTGACAGGGGCTGGGCTGGCCAAAAACATTCAGTACTTC | CARSLTGAGLAKNIQYF
TRBJ2-7 | . | . | TRBV28 | TGTGCCATATCCCAGGGGATCTACGAGCAGTACTTC | CAISQGIYEQYF
TRBJ1-2 | . | few | TRBV15 | TGTGCCACCAGCAGTTCAGGGTCTAACTATGGCTACACCTTC | CATSSSGSNYGYTF
TRBJ1-2 | . | . | TRBV21-1 | TGTGCCAGCAGCTCAAGAGACAGGGGGTTTGGCTATGGCTACACCTTC | CASSSRDRGFGYGYTF
TRBJ2-7 | TRBD1 | . | TRBV10-3 | TGTGCCATCCTGGAACAGGGGGAATACGAGCAGTACTTC | CAILEQGEYEQYF
TRBJ2-1 | . | . | TRBV2 | TGTGCCAGCAGTGTTCCGCAGTTCTTC | CASSVPQFF
TRBJ1-2 | TRBD1 | . | TRBV6-5 | TGTGCCAGCAGTTATTCCCGACAGGGAACCTATGGCTACACCTTC | CASSYSRQGTYGYTF
TRBJ2-3 | . | . | TRBV30 | TGTGCCTGGAGTCGACCAGATACGCAGTATTTT | CAWSRPDTQYF
TRBJ2-2 | . | . | TRBV5-4 | TGTGCCAGCAGCTTGGTAGTTGACGGGGAGCTGTTTTTT | CASSLVVDGELFF